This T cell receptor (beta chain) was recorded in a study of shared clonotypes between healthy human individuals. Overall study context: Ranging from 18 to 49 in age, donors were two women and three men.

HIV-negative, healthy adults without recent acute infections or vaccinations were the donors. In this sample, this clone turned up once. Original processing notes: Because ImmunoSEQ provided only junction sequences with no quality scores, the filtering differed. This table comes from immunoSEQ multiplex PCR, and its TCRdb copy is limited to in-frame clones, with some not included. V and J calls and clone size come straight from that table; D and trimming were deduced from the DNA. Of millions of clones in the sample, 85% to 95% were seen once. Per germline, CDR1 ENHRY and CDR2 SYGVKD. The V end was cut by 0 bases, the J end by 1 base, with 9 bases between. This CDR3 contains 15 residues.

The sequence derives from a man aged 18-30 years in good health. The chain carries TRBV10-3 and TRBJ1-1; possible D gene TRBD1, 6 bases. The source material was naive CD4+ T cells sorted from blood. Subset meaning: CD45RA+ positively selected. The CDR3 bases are TGTGCCATCAGTGAGTCACAGGGTGGGAACACTGAAGCTTTCTTT. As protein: CAISESQGGNTEAFF.